Listed here are 29 T cell receptor beta chains from one sample, sequenced in a study of T-cell reconstitution after alpha-beta-depleted transplantation in children. Unique molecular identifiers tagged the TCRbeta library. TCRdb processed the PCR reads anew with MiXCR; each CDR3 protein has one entry. The sample includes about a million distinct CDR3 sequences, about 30% of them seen just once. This specimen was PBMCs, mostly from graft donor cells, taken 360 days after TCRalphabeta/CD19-depleted stem cell transplant. These receptors came from a boy in the first two years of life who had a stem cell transplant for SCID, so the T cells may come from the graft donor.

V gene TRBV11-1 combines with J gene TRBJ2-1, with D perhaps TRBD1 (7 bases). In germline, CDR1 is SGHAT, CDR2 FQDESV (reference sequence). The CDR3 is made up of 17 amino acids. Between the trimmed V and J ends, which lost 3 bases and 0 bases, there was a span of 15 bases. CDR3 sequence: CASSFLRDRDSYNEQFF. Here the CDR3 DNA reads TGTGCCAGCAGCTTCCTGCGGGACAGAGACTCCTACAATGAGCAGTTCTTC.

Only a few counts were recorded for this clonotype. The chain recombines TRBV2 with TRBJ1-2; D unresolved. V dropped 2 bases and J dropped 8 bases, with 9 bases sitting between them. Germline V CDR1 and CDR2: SNHLY, FYNNEI. This CDR3 is built from 12 residues. The CDR3 reads CASSEPRGGYTF. The CDR3 nucleotides are TGTGCCAGCAGTGAACCCAGAGGGGGCTACACCTTC.

V usage is TRBV20-1 and J usage is TRBJ2-1; 8 bases agree with TRBD2. V gave up 6 bases and J gave up 5 bases; unmatched junction bases: 15. CDR3 length equals 16 residues. The germline V gene encodes CDR1 DFQATT and CDR2 SNEGSKA (reference sequence). The CDR3 is CSAMGPLPGGNNEQFF. CDR3 in DNA: TGCAGTGCCATGGGGCCCCTTCCGGGGGGGAACAATGAGCAGTTCTTC.

The sample holds a few counts of this clonotype. This chain joins TRBV20-1 and TRBJ1-5, with 7 bases aligning to TRBD1. V shed 1 base and J 6 bases; nucleotides not matched to a gene: 9. The germline CDR1 and CDR2 sequences are DFQATT and SNEGSKA (reference sequence). This CDR3 contains 15 residues. In DNA, the CDR3 is TGCAGTGCTAGAGGGGTCCGGACAGGCTCTCAGCCCCAGCATTTT. Translation gives CSARGVRTGSQPQHF.

V usage is TRBV24-1 and J usage is TRBJ2-1; 11 nucleotides line up with TRBD2. The CDR3 sequence is 21 residues long. Germline V gives CDR1 KGHDR, CDR2 SFDVKD. V trimming: 3 bases; J trimming: 0 bases; junction bases outside the gene matches: 15. The CDR3 nucleotides are TGTGCCACCAGTGATCCTTTAACCGGGACTAGCGGATTTAGCTCCTACAATGAGCAGTTCTTC. It yields the protein CATSDPLTGTSGFSSYNEQFF.

This clonotype was seen only once. V and J are TRBV19 and TRBJ2-1; D is perhaps TRBD1 (5 bases). Between the trimmed V and J ends, which lost 1 base and 0 bases, there was a span of 10 bases. The CDR3 covers 16 residues. Germline V CDR1 and CDR2: LNHDA, SQIVND (reference sequence). CDR3 region: CASSIGDSYSYNEQFF. CDR3 bases: TGTGCCAGTAGTATAGGCGACAGCTACTCCTACAATGAGCAGTTCTTC.

The chain couples TRBV5-1 to TRBJ2-3; tentatively, D is TRBD1 (6 bases). The CDR3 runs to 14 residues. The V gene lost 2 bases and the J gene lost 6 bases, with 13 bases spanning the gap. Germline V gene sequence: CDR1 SGHRS, CDR2 YFSETQ. The CDR3 DNA follows: TGCGCCAGCAGCTTAGACAGGTACCTCGATACGCAGTATTTT. It codes for CASSLDRYLDTQYF.

The chain employs TRBV20-1 and TRBJ2-7; 10 bases map to TRBD1. In germline, CDR1 is DFQATT, CDR2 SNEGSKA (reference sequence). The CDR3 runs to 14 residues. V dropped 6 bases and J dropped 0; count of bases not matched to a gene: 5. The CDR3 DNA reads as TGCAGTGCCCCGGACAGGGGGAGCTCCTACGAGCAGTACTTC. It yields the protein CSAPDRGSSYEQYF.

This clonotype was counted a few times. The chain couples TRBV11-2 to TRBJ2-5, with 7 bases lining up with TRBD2. J was trimmed by 4 bases and V by 2 bases; bases with no gene match: 4. The germline CDR1 and CDR2 sequences are SGHAT and FQNNGV. CDR3 length equals 14 residues. The CDR3, as DNA: TGTGCCAGCAGCTTATTCACGGGGGGAGAGACCCAGTACTTC. Its translation: CASSLFTGGETQYF.

The CDR3 region is CAIRGDRLNQPQHF. As DNA, the CDR3 is TGTGCCATCAGGGGGGACAGGCTCAATCAGCCCCAGCATTTT. The chain carries TRBV10-3 and TRBJ1-5, with TRBD1 matching 8 bases. The CDR3 contains 14 residues. V gave up 6 bases and J gave up 3 bases; unmatched junction bases: 4. Germline-derived CDR1 and CDR2 are ENHRY and SYGVKD.

J is TRBJ2-2 and V is TRBV5-5; no clear D. Germline CDR1 is SGHKS and CDR2 is YYEKEE (reference sequence). Trimming shortened V by 0 bases and J by 7 bases, and 7 bases separated the two germline ends. This CDR3 is 13 amino acids long. This CDR3 is CASSLASIGELFF. DNA for the CDR3: TGTGCCAGCAGCTTGGCCTCGATCGGGGAGCTGTTTTTT. Using reference TRBV5-5 and TRBJ2-2 for the parts outside the CDR3, the full variable domain is DAGVTQSPTHLIKTRGQQVTLRCSPISGHKSVSWYQQVLGQGPQFIFQYYEKEERGRGNFPDRFSARQFPNYSSELNVNALLLGDSALYLCASSLASIGELFFGEGSRLTVL.

CDR3 coding DNA: TGCGCCAGCAGCTTGGAAGCCCAGGGCAATGAGCAGTTCTTC. Its translation: CASSLEAQGNEQFF. This chain joins TRBV5-1 and TRBJ2-1, with TRBD1 as a possible D gene (5 bases). The V end lost 0 bases, the J end lost 6 bases, and 10 bases lay between the germline ends. CDR1 is SGHRS and CDR2 is YFSETQ in the germline V gene. The CDR3 totals 14 residues.

J is TRBJ1-1 and V is TRBV20-1; TRBD1 might be the D (5 bases). The CDR3 runs to 16 residues. Germline loops: CDR1 DFQATT, CDR2 SNEGSKA (reference sequence). The V gene lost 0 bases and the J gene lost 2 bases, with 16 bases spanning the gap. The CDR3 spells CSARDLFRVINTEAFF. The CDR3 DNA reads as TGCAGTGCTAGAGATCTCTTCAGGGTGATAAACACTGAAGCTTTCTTT.

The chain couples TRBV9 to TRBJ2-7; TRBD1 or TRBD2 may be the D gene (5 bases each). The length of the CDR3 is 15 residues. Trimming stripped 0 bases from V and 6 bases from J, with 16 bases between. Per germline, CDR1 SGDLS and CDR2 YYNGEE. The CDR3 DNA follows: TGTGCCAGCAGCGTAGCTCTTGGGGGAGTAAGCGAGCAGTACTTC. It yields the protein CASSVALGGVSEQYF.

This clonotype was counted ten times or more. This chain links TRBV4-3 with TRBJ2-7, with D maybe TRBD1 (6 bases). The ends were cut back, 0 bases at V and 2 bases at J, with 14 bases in the middle. The CDR3 totals 16 residues. CDR1 is LGHNA and CDR2 is YSLEER in the germline V gene. The CDR3 DNA is TGCGCCAGCAGCCAAGATCACAGGACAGCGACCTACGAGCAGTACTTC. Amino acids: CASSQDHRTATYEQYF.

The CDR3 region is CASSYKGRSVTEAFF. In DNA form, the CDR3 reads TGCGCCAGCAGCTACAAGGGGCGGTCAGTAACTGAAGCTTTCTTT. The gene calls are TRBV4-1 and TRBJ1-1; maybe TRBD1 (5 bases). CDR3 size: 15 residues. The V end was cut by 5 bases, the J end by 5 bases, with 18 bases between. The V gene's germline CDR1 is MGHRA and CDR2 YSYEKL.

Many counts were recorded for this clonotype. V is TRBV4-1 and J is TRBJ2-3; D ambiguous. The germline gives CDR1 MGHRA, CDR2 YSYEKL. V shed 2 bases and J shed 3 bases, with 15 bases lying between them. This CDR3 region has 16 residues. The CDR3 loop is CASSQRPPTGTDTQYF. In DNA form, the CDR3 reads TGCGCCAGCAGCCAAAGGCCACCGACTGGTACAGATACGCAGTATTTT.

The chain couples TRBV5-6 to TRBJ1-3, with D possibly TRBD1 on 5 matching bases. Trimming pared 7 bases from V and 0 bases from J, leaving 17 bases between. Germline-derived CDR1 and CDR2 are SGHDT and YYEEEE. The length of the CDR3 is 16 residues. In nucleotides, the CDR3 is TGTGCCAGCCATCGCTGGGGGATCCTCTCTGGAAACACCATATATTTT. The encoded protein is CASHRWGILSGNTIYF.

The gene calls are TRBV3-1 and TRBJ2-7; D is uncertain. This CDR3 has 15 amino acids. Germline assignment: CDR1 LGHDT and CDR2 YNNKEL (reference sequence). V lost 1 base to trimming and J lost 2 bases, with 12 bases between them. CDR3 nucleotides: TGTGCCAGCAGCCAAGTTTCAACAGTTCCCTACGAGCAGTACTTC. It encodes CASSQVSTVPYEQYF.

The chain carries TRBV7-2 and TRBJ2-2; D gene unclear. Looked up from germline, CDR1 is SGHTA and CDR2 is FQGNSA. The CDR3 totals 16 residues. Trimming took 5 bases from V and 1 from J, leaving 14 bases between them. CDR3 DNA sequence: TGTGCCAGCAGCCCTCGTGGCAGGTTGAACACCGGGGAGCTGTTTTTT. It specifies CASSPRGRLNTGELFF.

The J gene is TRBJ1-4, the V gene TRBV5-6; D remains unclear. CDR1 and CDR2 from the germline V gene are SGHDT and YYEEEE. Between the trimmed V and J ends, which lost 5 bases and 0 bases, there was a span of 11 bases. The CDR3 covers 15 residues. The CDR3, as DNA: TGTGCCAGCAGGAGGACCAGTGCAACTAATGAAAAACTGTTTTTT. This translates into CASRRTSATNEKLFF.

This chain uses TRBV4-3 with TRBJ1-1; D gene unclear. This CDR3 region has 14 residues. Germline-derived CDR1 and CDR2 are LGHNA and YSLEER. The ends were cut back, 1 base at V and 3 bases at J, with 9 bases in the middle. This CDR3 is CASSQVAGYTEAFF. The CDR3 DNA reads TGCGCCAGCAGCCAAGTAGCCGGCTACACTGAAGCTTTCTTT.

This clonotype has just a few counts. V is TRBV10-3 and J is TRBJ1-1; possible D gene TRBD1, 5 bases. V lost 0 bases and J lost 0, with 14 bases in between. The CDR3 has 17 residues. From germline, CDR1 is ENHRY and CDR2 SYGVKD. CDR3 amino acids: CAISESPSTAMNTEAFF. In DNA, the CDR3 is TGTGCCATCAGTGAGTCCCCTTCGACAGCCATGAACACTGAAGCTTTCTTT.

This clonotype has only a few counts. This chain joins TRBV5-5 and TRBJ1-5; D call uncertain. Trimming pared 1 base from V and 0 bases from J, leaving 8 bases between. This CDR3 spans 15 amino acids. CDR1 and CDR2 from the germline V gene are SGHKS and YYEKEE (reference sequence). The CDR3 spells CASSLFGLSNQPQHF. The CDR3 nucleotides are TGTGCCAGCAGCTTGTTCGGTCTTAGCAATCAGCCCCAGCATTTT.

This clonotype was counted many times. A read error may produce the germline difference seen at one junction end. The rearrangement uses TRBV5-1 and TRBJ2-3; no firm D call. This CDR3 has 11 amino acids. CDR1 is SGHRS, CDR2 YFSETQ, per germline. The CDR3 bases are TGTGCCAGCAGTTCTACAGATACGCAGTATTTT. It yields the protein CASSSTDTQYF.

This clonotype showed up just once. The CDR3 region has the DNA TGTGCCAGCAGTCCCATAAACAGGGGGGACTACGAGCAGTACTTC. This sequence encodes CASSPINRGDYEQYF. This chain connects TRBV12-3 or TRBV12-4 to TRBJ2-7; the match to TRBD1 covers 8 bases. The CDR3 consists of 15 residues. Losses at the gene ends were 5 bases for V and 3 bases for J; bases not matched to a gene: 9.

There are many counts of this clonotype. This chain joins TRBV4-3 and TRBJ2-7; D uncertain. Germline V gene sequence: CDR1 LGHNA, CDR2 YSLEER. V dropped 1 base and J dropped 9 bases, with 7 bases sitting between them. The CDR3 totals 11 residues. CDR3 DNA sequence: TGCGCCAGCAGCCAAGTATCCGGGCAGTACTTC. Translated, it gives CASSQVSGQYF.

This clonotype has just a few counts. This chain links TRBV4-1 with TRBJ2-2; possibly TRBD2 for D (5 bases). Looked up from germline, CDR1 is MGHRA and CDR2 is YSYEKL. This CDR3 contains 14 residues. V lost 0 bases and J 8 bases, leaving 10 bases between the germline ends. CDR3 in amino acids: CASSQEGGGGELFF. As DNA, the CDR3 is TGCGCCAGCAGCCAAGAAGGCGGCGGGGGGGAGCTGTTTTTT.

In this sample, this clonotype turned up a few times. The V and J genes are TRBV4-1 and TRBJ1-4; D might be TRBD1 (6 bases). Germline-derived CDR1 and CDR2 are MGHRA and YSYEKL. Between the trimmed V and J ends, which lost 4 bases and 14 bases, there was a span of 23 bases. CDR3 size: 15 residues. For the CDR3, the DNA is TGCGCCAGCAGCCCCTCGACAGGAACTAATGATGGTCTGTTTTTT. This gives the protein CASSPSTGTNDGLFF.